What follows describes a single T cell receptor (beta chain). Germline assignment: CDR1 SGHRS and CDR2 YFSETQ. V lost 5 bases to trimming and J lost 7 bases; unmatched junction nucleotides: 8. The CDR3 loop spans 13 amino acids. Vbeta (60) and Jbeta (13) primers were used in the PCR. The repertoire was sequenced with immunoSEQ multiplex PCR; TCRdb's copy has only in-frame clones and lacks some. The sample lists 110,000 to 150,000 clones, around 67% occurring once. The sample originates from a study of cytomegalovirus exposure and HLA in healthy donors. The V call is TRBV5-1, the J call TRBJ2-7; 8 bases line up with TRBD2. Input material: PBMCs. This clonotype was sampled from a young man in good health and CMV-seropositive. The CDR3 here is CASRTGGPGEQYF. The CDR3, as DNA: TGCGCCAGCAGAACGGGAGGGCCGGGTGAGCAGTACTTC.